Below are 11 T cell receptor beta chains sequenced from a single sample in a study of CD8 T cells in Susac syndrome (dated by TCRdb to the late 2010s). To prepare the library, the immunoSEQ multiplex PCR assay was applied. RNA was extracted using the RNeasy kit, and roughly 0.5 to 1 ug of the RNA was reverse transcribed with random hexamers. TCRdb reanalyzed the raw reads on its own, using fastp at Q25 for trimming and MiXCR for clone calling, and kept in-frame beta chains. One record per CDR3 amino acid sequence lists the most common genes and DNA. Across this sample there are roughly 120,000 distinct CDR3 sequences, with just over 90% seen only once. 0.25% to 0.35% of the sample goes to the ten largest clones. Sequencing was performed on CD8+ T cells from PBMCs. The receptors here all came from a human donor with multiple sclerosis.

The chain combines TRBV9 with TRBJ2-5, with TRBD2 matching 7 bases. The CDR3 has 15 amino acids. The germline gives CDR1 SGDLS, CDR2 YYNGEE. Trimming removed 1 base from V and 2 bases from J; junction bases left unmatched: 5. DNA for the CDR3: TGTGCCAGCAGCGTATTTGGGGGGGGGCAAGAGACCCAGTACTTC. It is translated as CASSVFGGGQETQYF.

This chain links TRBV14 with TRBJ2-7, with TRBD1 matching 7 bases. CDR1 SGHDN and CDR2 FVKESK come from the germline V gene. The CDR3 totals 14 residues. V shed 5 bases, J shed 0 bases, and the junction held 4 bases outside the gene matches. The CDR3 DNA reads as TGTGCCAGCAGCTTGGGACAGAACTCCTACGAGCAGTACTTC. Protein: CASSLGQNSYEQYF.

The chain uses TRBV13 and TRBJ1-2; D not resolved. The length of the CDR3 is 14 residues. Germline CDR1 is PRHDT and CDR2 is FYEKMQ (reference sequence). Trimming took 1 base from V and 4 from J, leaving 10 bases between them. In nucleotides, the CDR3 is TGTGCCAGCAGCTTAGCCACAGAACTCTATGGCTACACCTTC. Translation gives CASSLATELYGYTF. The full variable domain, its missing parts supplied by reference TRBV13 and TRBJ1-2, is AAGVIQSPRHLIKEKRETATLKCYPIPRHDTVYWYQQGPGQDPQFLISFYEKMQSDKGSIPDRFSAQQFSDYHSELNMSSLELGDSALYFCASSLATELYGYTFGSGTRLTVV.

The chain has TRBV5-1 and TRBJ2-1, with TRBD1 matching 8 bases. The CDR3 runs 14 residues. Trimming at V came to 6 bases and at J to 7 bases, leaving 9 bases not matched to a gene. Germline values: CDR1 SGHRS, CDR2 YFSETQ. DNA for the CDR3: TGCGCCAGCACGGGGGACAGGCAAAATAATGAGCAGTTCTTC. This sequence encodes CASTGDRQNNEQFF.

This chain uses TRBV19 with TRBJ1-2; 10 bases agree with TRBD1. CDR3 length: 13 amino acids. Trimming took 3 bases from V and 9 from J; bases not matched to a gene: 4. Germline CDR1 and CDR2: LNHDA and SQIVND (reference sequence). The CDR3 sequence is CASSILTGGSYTF. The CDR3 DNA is TGTGCCAGTAGTATCCTGACAGGGGGCAGCTACACCTTC.

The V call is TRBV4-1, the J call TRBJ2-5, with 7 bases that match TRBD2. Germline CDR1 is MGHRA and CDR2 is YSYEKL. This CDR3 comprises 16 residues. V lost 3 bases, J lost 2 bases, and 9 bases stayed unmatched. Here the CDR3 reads CASSQAWTSRQETQYF. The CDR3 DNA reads TGCGCCAGCAGCCAGGCCTGGACTAGTCGTCAAGAGACCCAGTACTTC.

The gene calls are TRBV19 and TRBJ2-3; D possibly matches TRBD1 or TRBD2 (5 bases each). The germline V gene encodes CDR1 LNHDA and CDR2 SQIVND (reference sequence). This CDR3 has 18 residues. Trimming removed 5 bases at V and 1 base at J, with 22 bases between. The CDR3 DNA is TGTGCCAGTAGTCCGGGACCCCGGGCGGGTATTCGCACAGATACGCAGTATTTT. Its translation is CASSPGPRAGIRTDTQYF.

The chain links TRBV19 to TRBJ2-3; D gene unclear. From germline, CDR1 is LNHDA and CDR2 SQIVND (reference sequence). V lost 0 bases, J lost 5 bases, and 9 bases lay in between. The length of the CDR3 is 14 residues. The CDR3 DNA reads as TGTGCCAGTAGTATAGAGACGAGTGGAGATACGCAGTATTTT. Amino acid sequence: CASSIETSGDTQYF.

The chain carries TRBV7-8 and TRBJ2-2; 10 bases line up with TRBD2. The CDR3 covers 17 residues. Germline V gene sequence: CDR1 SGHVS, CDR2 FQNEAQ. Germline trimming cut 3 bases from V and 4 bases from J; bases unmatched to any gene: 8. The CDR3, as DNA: TGTGCCAGCAGCTTTGTGGCCGGGACTAGCGTCACCGGGGAGCTGTTTTTT. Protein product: CASSFVAGTSVTGELFF.

The CDR3 sequence: CASSQGPSSGGEETQYF. The CDR3 coding sequence is TGTGCCAGCAGCCAAGGACCTTCTAGCGGGGGTGAAGAGACCCAGTACTTC. The rearrangement joins TRBV7-2 to TRBJ2-5; TRBD2 agrees at 10 bases. The CDR3 spans 17 residues. The junction had 12 bases not matched to a gene; V was cut back by 5 bases and J by 3 bases. The germline V gene encodes CDR1 SGHTA and CDR2 FQGNSA.

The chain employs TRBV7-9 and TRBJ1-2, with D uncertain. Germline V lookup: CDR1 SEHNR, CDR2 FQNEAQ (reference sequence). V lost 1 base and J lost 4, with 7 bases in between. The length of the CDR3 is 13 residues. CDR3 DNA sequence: TGTGCCAGCAGCTTAGGGCTGGGCTATGGCTACACCTTC. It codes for CASSLGLGYGYTF.